A selection of T cell receptor beta chains follows, all from one sample in a study of technical replicates of blood from several donors. The table came from immunoSEQ multiplex PCR; TCRdb's copy has only in-frame clones and leaves some out. The sample has under 75,000 clones, about 86% seen once. Material for sequencing was PBMCs. The receptors here all came from a human donor in good health. Some clones in this sample may be carry-over from other donors' samples. Each CDR3 is given with its conserved first and last residue. A D gene is named only where the DNA matches it firmly. Size tells how often a clone was seen (once, few, many) or the class of an expanded clone, and some rows leave it out.

d_gene | len | abundance | j_gene | v_gene | CDR3nt | CDR3aa
. | 14 | . | TRBJ2-7 | TRBV7-2 | TGTGCCAGCAGCTTAAGTAACAGTGATTACGAGCAGTACTTC | CASSLSNSDYEQYF
. | 13 | . | TRBJ1-1 | TRBV6-4 | TGTGCCAGCAGAAGACACGTGAACACTGAAGCTTTCTTT | CASRRHVNTEAFF
. | 13 | . | TRBJ2-2 | TRBV7-6 | TGTGCCAGCAGCTCCCCCGGTCCCGGGGAGCTGTTTTTT | CASSSPGPGELFF
. | 12 | . | TRBJ2-7 | TRBV6-5 | TGTGCCAGCAGTTACGGGGGCCTCGAGCAGTACTTC | CASSYGGLEQYF
. | 15 | . | TRBJ2-1 | TRBV2 | TGTGCCAGCAGTGATTTCCAGGTAGCCTACAATGAGCAGTTCTTC | CASSDFQVAYNEQFF
. | 15 | . | TRBJ2-3 | TRBV10-3 | TGTGCCATCAGTCATGACAAGACCCTCACAGATACGCAGTATTTT | CAISHDKTLTDTQYF
TRBD2 | 20 | . | TRBJ2-5 | TRBV4-2 | TGTGCCAGCAGCCCTCGGGAGATAGCGGGAGGGCCAGGGGGACAAGAGACCCAGTACTTC | CASSPREIAGGPGGQETQYF
TRBD2 | 15 | . | TRBJ2-4 | TRBV7-3 | TGTGCCAGCAGCTTAAGCGGGGGGGGCAAAAACATTCAGTACTTC | CASSLSGGGKNIQYF
TRBD1 | 16 | . | TRBJ1-2 | TRBV5-5 | TGTGCCAGCAGCACGGGACAGCTGGGGTGGGCATATGGCTACACCTTC | CASSTGQLGWAYGYTF
. | 14 | . | TRBJ1-2 | TRBV2 | TGTGCCAGCGGGGGGACGGGGGGGACCGGTGGCTACACCTTC | CASGGTGGTGGYTF
. | 16 | . | TRBJ2-7 | TRBV7-2 | TGTGCCAGCAGCAACACAGGTGGGGCATTGAGTTACGAGCAGTACTTC | CASSNTGGALSYEQYF
TRBD1 | 19 | few | TRBJ2-1 | TRBV11-1 | TGTGCCAGCAGCTTAGTTGGGGGACAGGGGGCGCGAAGCTACAATGAGCAGTTCTTC | CASSLVGGQGARSYNEQFF
. | 12 | . | TRBJ2-7 | TRBV15 | TGTGCCACCAGCAGCGGCGCAGGGTTCGCGTACTTC | CATSSGAGFAYF
TRBD2 | 16 | . | TRBJ2-4 | TRBV11-3 | TGTGCCAGCAGTTGCCTAGCGGGAGTAGCCAAAAACATTCAGTACTTC | CASSCLAGVAKNIQYF
TRBD2 | 13 | . | TRBJ2-5 | TRBV6-5 | TGTGCCAGCAGCGGGACTAGCGGGGGGGCCTGGTACTTC | CASSGTSGGAWYF
. | 16 | few | TRBJ1-3 | TRBV25-1 | TGTGCCAGCAGTGGGGAGGGTGTCCCCTCTGGAAACACCATATATTTT | CASSGEGVPSGNTIYF
TRBD2 | 15 | once | TRBJ2-7 | TRBV18 | TGTGCCAGCTCACCGCTACTAGCGGCTCTGAACGAGCAGTACTTC | CASSPLLAALNEQYF
TRBD1 | 15 | . | TRBJ1-4 | TRBV4-3 | TGCGCCAGCAGCCAGCAGGGGGCCCCTAATGAAAAACTGTTTTTT | CASSQQGAPNEKLFF
. | 16 | . | TRBJ2-5 | TRBV6-4 | TGTGCCAGCAGGAGTGCGAGCGAGCGCTGGGAAGAGACCCAGTACTTC | CASRSASERWEETQYF